This TCR beta chain was captured by sequencing in a study of blood T cell repertoires in COVID-19. Turning to the study itself: Samples of COVID-19 (acute and convalescent) were obtained from the United States, Italy and Spain. The cDNA or gDNA used as material had been derived from T cells, B-cell-depleted T cells, or PBMCs.

Original processing methods: Amplification from reference gene primers served as the basis for estimated nucleated cell counts. TCRdb keeps only in-frame clones here, not all; method: immunoSEQ multiplex PCR. V and J calls and clone size come straight from that table; D and trimming were deduced from the DNA. The data show about 56,000 clones, nearly 90% seen once. V lost 3 bases to trimming and J lost 4 bases, with 12 bases between them. The CDR3 has 14 residues. Germline CDR1 LNHDA, CDR2 SQIVND (reference sequence). Sequencing was performed on peripheral blood. The clonotype comes from a man aged 50 or older with active COVID-19. The chain joins TRBV19 to TRBJ1-1; D is unclear. CDR3 sequence reads: CASSMAQQSTEAFF. CDR3 nucleotides: TGTGCCAGTAGTATGGCACAACAGAGCACTGAAGCTTTCTTT. The whole variable domain, remainder taken from reference TRBV19 and TRBJ1-1, is DGGITQSPKYLFRKEGQNVTLSCEQNLNHDAMYWYRQDPGQGLRLIYYSQIVNDFQKGDIAEGYSVSREKKESFPLTVTSAQKNPTAFYLCASSMAQQSTEAFFGQGTRLTVV.